This TCR beta chain derives from a study of blood T cell repertoires in COVID-19 (dated by TCRdb to 2020 to 2021). In terms of the full investigation: Collaborator samples came from the United States, Italy and Spain and covered acute and convalescent phases of COVID-19. Where available, HLA class I and class II types were taken from metadata supplied by the sample provider and were not determined by assay-based typing. The dataset comprised deeply sampled blood TCRbeta repertoires from subjects exposed to, actively infected with, or recovered from COVID-19. A freely available public database, intended as a resource for researchers studying the immune response to SARS-CoV-2, is where the repertoires were released. The prospective study material was composed of cDNA or gDNA derived from T cells, B-cell-depleted T cells, or PBMCs. The samples were drawn from the first 160 participants of the ongoing ImmuneRACE study and from under 1,500 subjects provided by 6 global collaborators. Nearly every sample came with metadata listing a de-identified subject ID, COVID-19 status, age in years and sex. The paper's findings and limits, for the study overall: How much clinical and demographic metadata was included differed by source and by participant, and the metadata was provided uncurated.

TCRbeta CDR3 regions were amplified from genomic DNA by means of the immunoSEQ Assay, a bias-controlled multiplex PCR. On the authors' methods: The number of nucleated cells in each sample was estimated by amplification of reference gene primers within the assay. To quantify the absolute abundance of each unique TCRbeta CDR3 rearrangement, sequence reads were collapsed and filtered. For each sample, productive Simpson clonality was calculated by taking the square root of Simpson's diversity index across productive rearrangements. The immuneACCESS repertoire file appears here via TCRdb, limited to in-frame rearrangements. These files lack a portion of the clones; in checked studies, under half of the deficit traces to unresolved V genes, and the cause of the others is not known. For V, J and clone size, that table is used; D and trimming come from the DNA. This sample comprises 390,000 or so clones, about nine tenths of them detected only once. Roughly 1.4% of the sample is taken by the ten largest.

The CDR3 has 13 amino acids, counting the end cysteine and phenylalanine. Only the CDR3 DNA stays, 39 bases, in frame from base 1. A distance of 8 bases separates the germline ends of V and J, which lose 0 bases and 5 bases respectively. The CDR1 and CDR2 encoded by the germline V gene are SGHRS and YFSETQ. Collaborating institutions collected whole blood in K2EDTA tubes following their own protocols. For TCRbeta analysis, collaborator samples were shipped as frozen whole blood, as isolated PBMCs, or as DNA extracted from either sample type. With respect to this clone: Its antigen remains unidentified. No per-base quality is available; no much larger clone lies one base away.

In this chain, TRBV5-1 is recombined with TRBJ2-5, and perhaps TRBD1 as D gene, on 6 matching bases. The sequence was obtained from a woman under 40 with active or convalescent COVID-19. Sequenced material: peripheral blood. The DNA sequence follows: TGCGCCAGCAGCTTGGGGACAGCCGAGACCCAGTACTTC. Its amino acids are CASSLGTAETQYF.